A single sample gave rise to the 6 T cell receptor beta chains below, sequenced in a study of response to subunit inactivated influenza vaccine. TCRdb passed the RT-PCR reads through MiXCR, listing each CDR3 protein once. The repertoire consists of roughly 620,000 distinct CDR3 sequences, with 11% occurring once and the leading ten covering approximately 10%. These data were also reused for a study on T cells expressing NK-cell markers. From that study: UMIs accompanied the 5'RACE template switching by which TCR beta cDNA was made.

The starting material was PBMCs from blood, obtained on the day of vaccination. The receptors come from a man in his forties or fifties who received an inactivated influenza vaccine.

The chain has TRBV28 and TRBJ2-7, with D perhaps matching TRBD1 (5 bases). Germline V gene data show CDR1 as MDHEN and CDR2 as SYDVKM. The ends were cut back, 7 bases at V and 1 base at J, with 11 bases in the middle. The CDR3 loop spans 13 amino acids. The CDR3 here is CASNYRFSYEQYF. CDR3 DNA: TGTGCCAGCAATTACAGGTTTTCCTACGAGCAGTACTTC.

This clonotype was observed a handful of times. This sequence joins TRBV6-1 and TRBJ2-2; tentatively, D is TRBD1 (6 bases). Trimming removed 7 bases at V and 5 bases at J, with 17 bases between. The germline gives CDR1 MNHNS, CDR2 SASEGT. There are 15 residues in the CDR3. The CDR3 coding sequence is TGTGCCAGCACCCAACAGGGTTTGGCTACCGGGGAGCTGTTTTTT. Its translation: CASTQQGLATGELFF.

V gene TRBV5-1 combines with J gene TRBJ2-2; D tentatively reads TRBD1 or TRBD2 (6 bases each). The V gene lost 0 bases and the J gene lost 5 bases, with 14 bases spanning the gap. Per the germline V gene, CDR1 is SGHRS and CDR2 is YFSETQ. The CDR3 is 16 residues long. The CDR3 nucleotides are TGCGCCAGCAGCTTGGTTACGGGGGCGCGGACCGGGGAGCTGTTTTTT. This sequence encodes CASSLVTGARTGELFF.

This sequence joins TRBV10-3 and TRBJ2-7, with a tentative D call TRBD1 (6 bases). V was trimmed by 4 bases and J by 2 bases, leaving 9 bases between them. The CDR3 is made up of 13 amino acids. Germline V gene data show CDR1 as ENHRY and CDR2 as SYGVKD. The CDR3 nucleotides read TGTGCCATCAGTGCAGGGGATCCCTACGAGCAGTACTTC. Its protein product is CAISAGDPYEQYF.

This clonotype appeared a few times. The chain links TRBV20-1 to TRBJ2-7; D gene unclear. V was pared by 0 bases and J by 2 bases, with 11 bases between. The CDR3 runs 14 residues. The germline CDR1 and CDR2 sequences are DFQATT and SNEGSKA (reference sequence). For the CDR3, the DNA is TGCAGTGCTAGAGATCCTAAGTTGACCTACGAGCAGTACTTC. This gives the protein CSARDPKLTYEQYF.

In its sample, this clonotype was seen a few times. The gene calls are TRBV20-1 and TRBJ2-1; D remains ambiguous. CDR1 and CDR2 from the germline V gene are DFQATT and SNEGSKA (reference sequence). The CDR3 totals 15 residues. Trimming removed 6 bases from V and 4 bases from J, with 19 bases in between. The chain's CDR3 is CSAPALGEFYNEQFF. In DNA, the CDR3 is TGCAGTGCCCCAGCCCTCGGAGAGTTTTACAATGAGCAGTTCTTC.